One and the same sample provided the 3 T cell receptor beta chains below, sequenced in a study of vaccination effects on CD4 cells after COVID-19 (dated 2022 in TCRdb). Their target antigens are unknown. Library creation used the immunoSEQ multiplex PCR assay. As stored in TCRdb, this immuneACCESS dataset retains in-frame rearrangements with V and J assigned. A fraction of the clones does not appear; measured against another copy, unresolved V genes explain less than half of the discrepancy, and the remainder lacks a known reason. This sample lists tens of thousands of clones; 80% to 90% were detected once. Under 3% of the sample comes from the top ten. In the ViraFEST assay, PBMC were stimulated with viral peptide pools, and TCR sequencing was then used to find antigen-specific CD4+ T cell clonotypes based on their expansion. After approximately eleven days of culture, CD4+ T cells were isolated with the EasySep CD4+ T cell isolation kit.

The sample here was CD4+ T cells from PBMCs cultured with HCoV-229E spike peptides, taken before COVID-19 vaccination. What this sample's cell subset or site label stands for: HCoV-229E spike overlapping peptide pool stimulation. These receptors originate from a human donor who received a COVID-19 vaccine.

The chain recombines TRBV6-6 with TRBJ1-2; D call uncertain. CDR1 and CDR2 from the germline V gene are MNHNY and SVGAGI (reference sequence). Trimming removed 5 bases from V and 3 bases from J, with 7 bases in between. The CDR3 totals 12 residues. Here the CDR3 DNA reads TGTGCCAGCAGTGTAAGCGACTATGGCTACACCTTC. It encodes CASSVSDYGYTF.

This chain links TRBV7-3 with TRBJ2-3, with 7 nucleotides matching TRBD2. The germline CDR1 and CDR2 sequences are SGHTA and FQGTGA. CDR3 size: 15 residues. V lost 3 bases to trimming and J lost 1 base; unmatched junction nucleotides: 4. Here the CDR3 reads CASSLALAGTDTQYF. CDR3 nucleotides: TGTGCCAGCAGCTTGGCGCTAGCGGGCACAGATACGCAGTATTTT.

This clone appeared a single time. The chain employs TRBV4-3 and TRBJ2-1; TRBD2 matches at 11 bases. CDR1 and CDR2 from the germline V gene are LGHNA and YSLEER. Trimming cost V 4 bases and J 6 bases; bases outside gene matches: 5. The CDR3 extends over 15 amino acids. CDR3 sequence: CASSRTLAGGNEQFF. CDR3 DNA: TGCGCCAGCAGCCGTACCCTAGCGGGGGGCAATGAGCAGTTCTTC.